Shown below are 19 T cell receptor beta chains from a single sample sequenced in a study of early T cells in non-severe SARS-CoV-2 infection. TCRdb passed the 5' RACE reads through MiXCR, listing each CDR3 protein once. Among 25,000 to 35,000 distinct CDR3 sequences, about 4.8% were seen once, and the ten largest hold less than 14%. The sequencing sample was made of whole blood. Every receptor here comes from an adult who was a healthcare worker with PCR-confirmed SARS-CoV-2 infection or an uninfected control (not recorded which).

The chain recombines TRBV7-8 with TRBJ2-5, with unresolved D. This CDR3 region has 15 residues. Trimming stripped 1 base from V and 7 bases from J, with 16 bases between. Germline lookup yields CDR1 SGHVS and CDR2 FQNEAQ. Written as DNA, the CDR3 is TGTGCCAGCAGCTTAGGACCTTCGACTGGCTCGACCCAGTACTTC. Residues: CASSLGPSTGSTQYF.

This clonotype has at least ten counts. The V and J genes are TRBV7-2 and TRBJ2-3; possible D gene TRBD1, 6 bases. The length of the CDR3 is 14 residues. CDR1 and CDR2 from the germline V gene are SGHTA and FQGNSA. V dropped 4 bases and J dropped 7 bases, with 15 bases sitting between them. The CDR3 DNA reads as TGTGCCAGCAGCTCGGGACAAACCCCAAATACGCAGTATTTT. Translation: CASSSGQTPNTQYF.

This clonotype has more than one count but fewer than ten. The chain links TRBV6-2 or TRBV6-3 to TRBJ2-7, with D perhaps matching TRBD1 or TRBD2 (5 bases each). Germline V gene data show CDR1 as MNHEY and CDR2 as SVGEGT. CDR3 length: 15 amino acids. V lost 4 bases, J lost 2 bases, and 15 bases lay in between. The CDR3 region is CASSSPREGAYEQYF. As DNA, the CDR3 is TGTGCCAGCAGTTCTCCGAGGGAAGGGGCCTACGAGCAGTACTTC.

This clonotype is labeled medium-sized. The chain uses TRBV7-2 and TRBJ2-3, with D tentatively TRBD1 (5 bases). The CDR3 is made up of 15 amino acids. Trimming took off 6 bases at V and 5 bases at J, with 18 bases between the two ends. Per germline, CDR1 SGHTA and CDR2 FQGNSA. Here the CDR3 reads CASSRTQELVDTQYF. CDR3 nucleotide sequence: TGTGCCAGCAGTCGTACACAGGAGTTGGTAGATACGCAGTATTTT.

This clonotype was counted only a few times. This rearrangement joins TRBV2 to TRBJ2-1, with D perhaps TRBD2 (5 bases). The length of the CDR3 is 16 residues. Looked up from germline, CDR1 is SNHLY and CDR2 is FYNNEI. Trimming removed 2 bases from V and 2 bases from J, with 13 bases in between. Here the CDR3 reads CASSEWSSLAYNEQFF. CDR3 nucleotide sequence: TGTGCCAGCAGTGAATGGTCTAGCTTAGCCTACAATGAGCAGTTCTTC. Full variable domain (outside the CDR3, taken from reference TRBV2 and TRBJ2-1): EPEVTQTPSHQVTQMGQEVILRCVPISNHLYFYWYRQILGQKVEFLVSFYNNEISEKSEIFDDQFSVERPDGSNFTLKIRSTKLEDSAMYFCASSEWSSLAYNEQFFGPGTRLTVL.

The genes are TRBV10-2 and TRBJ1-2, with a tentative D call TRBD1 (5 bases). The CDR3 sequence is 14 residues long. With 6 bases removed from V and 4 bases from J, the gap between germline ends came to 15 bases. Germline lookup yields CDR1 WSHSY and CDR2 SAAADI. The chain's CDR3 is CASREAGNFYGYTF. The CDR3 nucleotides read TGCGCCAGCAGAGAGGCAGGGAATTTCTATGGCTACACCTTC.

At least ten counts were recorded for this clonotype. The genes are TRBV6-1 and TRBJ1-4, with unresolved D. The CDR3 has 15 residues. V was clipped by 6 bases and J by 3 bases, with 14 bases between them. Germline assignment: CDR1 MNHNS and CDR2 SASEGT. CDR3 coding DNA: TGTGCCAGCAGAACCCGGCACCGTTCTAATGAAAAACTGTTTTTT. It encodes CASRTRHRSNEKLFF.

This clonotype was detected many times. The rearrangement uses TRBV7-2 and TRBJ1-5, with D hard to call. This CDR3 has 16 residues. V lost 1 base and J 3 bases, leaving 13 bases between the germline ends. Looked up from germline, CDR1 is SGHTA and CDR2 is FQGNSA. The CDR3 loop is CASSLVSFGNNQPQHF. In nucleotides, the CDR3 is TGTGCCAGCAGCTTAGTGAGTTTCGGGAACAATCAGCCCCAGCATTTT.

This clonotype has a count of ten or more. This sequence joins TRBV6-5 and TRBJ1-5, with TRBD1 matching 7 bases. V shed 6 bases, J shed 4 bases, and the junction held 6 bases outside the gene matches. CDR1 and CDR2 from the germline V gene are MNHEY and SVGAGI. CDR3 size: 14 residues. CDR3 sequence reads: CASSHRGPNQPQHF. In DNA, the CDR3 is TGTGCCAGCAGCCACAGGGGTCCAAATCAGCCCCAGCATTTT.

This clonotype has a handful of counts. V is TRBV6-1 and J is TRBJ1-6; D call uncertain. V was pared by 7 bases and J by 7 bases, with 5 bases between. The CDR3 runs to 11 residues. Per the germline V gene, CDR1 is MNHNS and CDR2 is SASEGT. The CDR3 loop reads CASNANSPLHF. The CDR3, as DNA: TGTGCCAGCAATGCGAATTCACCCCTCCACTTT.

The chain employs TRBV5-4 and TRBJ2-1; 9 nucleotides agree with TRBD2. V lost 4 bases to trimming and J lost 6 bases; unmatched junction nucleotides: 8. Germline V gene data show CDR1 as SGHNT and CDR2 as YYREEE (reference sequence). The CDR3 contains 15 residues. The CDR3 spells CASSPAGGVANEQFF. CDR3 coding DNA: TGTGCCAGCAGCCCGGCGGGAGGGGTAGCCAATGAGCAGTTCTTC.

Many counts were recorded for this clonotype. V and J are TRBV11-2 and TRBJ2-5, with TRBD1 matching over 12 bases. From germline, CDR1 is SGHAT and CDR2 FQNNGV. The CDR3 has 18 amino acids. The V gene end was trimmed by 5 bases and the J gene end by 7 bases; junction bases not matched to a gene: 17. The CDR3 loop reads CASSPQPPGQGATGTQYF. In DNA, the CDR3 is TGTGCCAGCAGCCCCCAACCTCCGGGACAGGGGGCAACGGGGACCCAGTACTTC.

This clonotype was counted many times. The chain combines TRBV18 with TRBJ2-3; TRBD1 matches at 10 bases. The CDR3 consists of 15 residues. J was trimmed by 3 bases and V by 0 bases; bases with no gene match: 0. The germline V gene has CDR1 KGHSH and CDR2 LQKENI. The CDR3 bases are TGTGCCAGCTCACCACCGGGACAGGGGACAGATACGCAGTATTTT. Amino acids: CASSPPGQGTDTQYF.

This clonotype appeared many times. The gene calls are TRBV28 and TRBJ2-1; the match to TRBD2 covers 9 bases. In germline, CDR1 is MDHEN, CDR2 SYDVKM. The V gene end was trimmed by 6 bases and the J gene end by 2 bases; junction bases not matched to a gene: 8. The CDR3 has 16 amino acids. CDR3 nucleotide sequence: TGTGCCAGCAGGGCCTTAGTAGCGGGGGCCTACAATGAGCAGTTCTTC. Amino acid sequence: CASRALVAGAYNEQFF.

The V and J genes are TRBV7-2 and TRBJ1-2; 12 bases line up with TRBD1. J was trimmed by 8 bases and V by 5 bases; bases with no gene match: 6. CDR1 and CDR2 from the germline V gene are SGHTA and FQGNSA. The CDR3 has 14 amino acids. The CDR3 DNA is TGTGCCAGCAGCAGGGGACAGGGGGCGGCGGGCTACACCTTC. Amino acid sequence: CASSRGQGAAGYTF.

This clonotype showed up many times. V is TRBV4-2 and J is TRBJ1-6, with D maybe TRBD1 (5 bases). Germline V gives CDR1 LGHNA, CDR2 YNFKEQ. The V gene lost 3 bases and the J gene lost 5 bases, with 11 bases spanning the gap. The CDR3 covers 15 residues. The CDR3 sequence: CASSQRTNNNSPLHF. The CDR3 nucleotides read TGTGCCAGCAGCCAGAGGACAAACAATAATTCACCCCTCCACTTT.

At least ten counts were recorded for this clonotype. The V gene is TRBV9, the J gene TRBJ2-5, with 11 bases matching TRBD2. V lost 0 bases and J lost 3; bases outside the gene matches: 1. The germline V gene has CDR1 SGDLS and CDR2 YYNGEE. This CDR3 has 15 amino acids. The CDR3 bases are TGTGCCAGCAGCGTAGGGGGACTAGCGGAAGAGACCCAGTACTTC. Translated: CASSVGGLAEETQYF.

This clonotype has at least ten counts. CDR3 coding DNA: TGTGCCAGCAGCAGGGGTAGGGGCACAGATACGCAGTATTTT. Translating it yields CASSRGRGTDTQYF. The chain links TRBV3-1 to TRBJ2-3; possible D gene TRBD1, 5 bases. Trimming removed 5 bases at V and 1 base at J, with 10 bases between. Germline V gives CDR1 LGHDT, CDR2 YNNKEL (reference sequence). The CDR3 is made up of 14 amino acids.

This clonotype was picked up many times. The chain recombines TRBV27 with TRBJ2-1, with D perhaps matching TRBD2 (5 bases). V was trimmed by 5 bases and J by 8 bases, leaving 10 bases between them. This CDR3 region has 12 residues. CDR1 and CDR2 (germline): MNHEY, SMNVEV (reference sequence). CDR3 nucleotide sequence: TGTGCCAGCAGTCCTAGCAGCTATGAGCAGTTCTTC. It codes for CASSPSSYEQFF.